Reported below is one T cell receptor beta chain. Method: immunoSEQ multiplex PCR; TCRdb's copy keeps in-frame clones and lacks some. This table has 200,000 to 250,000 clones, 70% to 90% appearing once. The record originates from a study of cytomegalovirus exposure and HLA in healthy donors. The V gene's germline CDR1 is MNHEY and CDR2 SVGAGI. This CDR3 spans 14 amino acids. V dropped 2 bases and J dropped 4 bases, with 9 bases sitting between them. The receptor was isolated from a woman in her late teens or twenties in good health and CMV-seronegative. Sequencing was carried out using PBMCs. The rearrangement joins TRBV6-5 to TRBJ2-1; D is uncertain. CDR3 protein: CASSYAGRYNEQFF. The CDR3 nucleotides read TGTGCCAGCAGTTACGCAGGCCGTTACAATGAGCAGTTCTTC.